This TCR beta chain was sequenced during a study of blood T cell repertoires in COVID-19. Study in general: Both acute and convalescent COVID-19 samples were obtained from the United States, Italy and Spain. PBMCs, B-cell-depleted T cells, or T cells were the source of the cDNA or gDNA that made up the material.

Trimming pared 7 bases from V and 5 bases from J, leaving 17 bases between. Germline loops: CDR1 ENHRY, CDR2 SYGVKD. This CDR3 contains 14 residues. In the original analysis: Reference gene primers were amplified, and this amplification served to estimate nucleated cell counts. Repertoires were generated with immunoSEQ multiplex PCR, while TCRdb's copy carries only in-frame clones and drops some. The V and J calls and the clone size are those of that table, but D and trimming were determined from the DNA. The repertoire includes 35,000 to 50,000 clones, roughly 84% of them detected once, and 4% to 5.5% sits in the top ten.

The sequencing sample was made of peripheral blood. The chain combines TRBV10-3 with TRBJ1-2; possibly TRBD1 for D (6 bases). The TCR sequence derives from a woman between 70 and 85 years old with acute or convalescent COVID-19. This CDR3 reads CAIKYTGTPYGYTF. Written as DNA, the CDR3 is TGTGCCATCAAGTATACAGGGACACCTTATGGCTACACCTTC.